One and the same sample provided the 12 T cell receptor beta chains below, sequenced in a study of T-cell memory formation after mild COVID-19. TCRdb reanalysed the 5' RACE reads using MiXCR and keeps one entry per CDR3 protein. Of fewer than 400,000 distinct CDR3 sequences in the sample, around a sixth were seen once. The sequenced sample consisted of PBMCs or a T cell subset sorted from them (not recorded which). The receptors come from a young man who had mild COVID-19 (a few samples of this study predate the infection). Cell type and time point are not known.

This clonotype has more than one count but fewer than ten. The chain uses TRBV4-1 and TRBJ2-7, with 7 bases that match TRBD1. This CDR3 region has 14 residues. Trimming took 4 bases from V and 3 from J; bases not matched to a gene: 6. CDR1 is MGHRA, CDR2 YSYEKL, per germline. For the CDR3, the DNA is TGCGCCAGCAGCCCGACGAGGGGGCACTACGAGCAGTACGTC. Amino acid sequence: CASSPTRGHYEQYV.

This clonotype was seen a few times. This chain joins TRBV18 and TRBJ2-6; D unresolved. This CDR3 is 19 amino acids long. Germline CDR1 and CDR2: KGHSH and LQKENI. The ends were cut back, 1 base at V and 0 bases at J, with 16 bases in the middle. CDR3: CASSPRILDLTSGANVLTF. In nucleotides, the CDR3 is TGTGCCAGCTCACCACGGATCTTAGACCTTACCTCTGGGGCCAACGTCCTGACTTTC.

This chain uses TRBV11-2 with TRBJ2-5; TRBD2 matches 8 bases. The length of the CDR3 is 13 residues. Looked up from germline, CDR1 is SGHAT and CDR2 is FQNNGV. After removal of 5 bases from V and 5 bases from J, the junction contained 4 bases not matched to a gene. CDR3 DNA sequence: TGTGCCAGCAGCCGGGGGGGGGTGGAGACCCAGTACTTC. Its protein product is CASSRGGVETQYF.

This clonotype was observed a few times. The CDR3 DNA follows: TGTGCCAGCAGCCGGACAGGGGCGGTTTGGCAGTACGTC. Its protein is CASSRTGAVWQYV. The chain has TRBV14 and TRBJ2-7; TRBD1 matches 9 bases. CDR1 and CDR2 from the germline V gene are SGHDN and FVKESK. The CDR3 contains 13 residues. The ends lost 4 bases at V and 9 bases at J; junction bases unmatched: 7.

The gene calls are TRBV5-8 and TRBJ2-3, with TRBD2 matching 11 bases. There are 17 residues in the CDR3. V shed 0 bases, J shed 1 base, and the junction held 4 bases outside the gene matches. Looked up from germline, CDR1 is SGHTS and CDR2 is YDEGEE. The CDR3 nucleotides are TGTGCCAGCAGCTTGGCGAAGACTAGCGGGGGCACAGATACGCAGTATTTT. It yields the protein CASSLAKTSGGTDTQYF.

This clonotype was counted only a few times. V is TRBV3-1 and J is TRBJ2-7; the D is unclear. The germline V and J ends were trimmed by 3 bases and 2 bases, with 5 bases remaining between them. CDR1 is LGHDT, CDR2 YNNKEL, per germline (reference sequence). CDR3 length equals 12 residues. The CDR3 spells CASSQRTYEQYF. CDR3 nucleotide sequence: TGTGCCAGCAGCCAGCGGACCTACGAGCAGTACTTC.

The V and J genes are TRBV19 and TRBJ2-5; 7 positions match TRBD1. V lost 10 bases, J lost 4 bases, and 9 bases stayed unmatched. CDR1 is LNHDA, CDR2 SQIVND, per germline (reference sequence). This CDR3 comprises 13 residues. The CDR3 is CATTGSGPETQYF. CDR3 coding DNA: TGTGCCACGACAGGGTCGGGGCCAGAGACCCAGTACTTC.

V is TRBV6-5 and J is TRBJ1-2; D is possibly TRBD1 (6 bases). This CDR3 contains 15 residues. The germline V gene has CDR1 MNHEY and CDR2 SVGAGI. The germline V and J ends were trimmed by 0 bases and 4 bases, with 12 bases remaining between them. The CDR3 region has the DNA TGTGCCAGCAGTTACTCGTTCTCAGGGGCCTATGGCTACACCTTC. Amino acid sequence: CASSYSFSGAYGYTF.

A few counts support this clonotype. This chain uses TRBV13 with TRBJ2-7, with D tentatively TRBD2 (6 bases). V was clipped by 4 bases and J by 3 bases, with 10 bases between them. The CDR3 is 13 amino acids. CDR1 and CDR2 from the germline V gene are PRHDT and FYEKMQ (reference sequence). CDR3 DNA sequence: TGTGCCAGCAGCTCCGGGACTTACTACGAGCAGTACTTC. It codes for CASSSGTYYEQYF.

The chain recombines TRBV28 with TRBJ1-4; no clear D. The CDR3 spans 11 residues. Trimming removed 7 bases at V and 6 bases at J, with 6 bases between. Looked up from germline, CDR1 is MDHEN and CDR2 is SYDVKM. CDR3 amino acids: CASIWDEKLFF. The CDR3 DNA reads TGTGCCAGCATCTGGGATGAAAAACTGTTTTTT.

CDR3 amino acids: CASSESPSTDTQYF. CDR3 DNA sequence: TGTGCCAGCAGTGAGTCACCTAGCACAGATACGCAGTATTTT. V usage is TRBV6-1 and J usage is TRBJ2-3; D is unresolved. The germline gives CDR1 MNHNS, CDR2 SASEGT. This CDR3 spans 14 amino acids. Trimming stripped 3 bases from V and 0 bases from J, with 7 bases between.

The sample holds many counts of this clonotype. The chain uses TRBV20-1 and TRBJ2-1; D possibly corresponds to TRBD2 (6 bases). The V and J ends lost 0 bases and 2 bases respectively, with 11 bases between them. The CDR3 is 15 amino acids. From germline, CDR1 is DFQATT and CDR2 SNEGSKA (reference sequence). CDR3 bases: TGCAGTGCTAGAGATTCGGCGGGGCCCTACAATGAGCAGTTCTTC. It specifies CSARDSAGPYNEQFF.